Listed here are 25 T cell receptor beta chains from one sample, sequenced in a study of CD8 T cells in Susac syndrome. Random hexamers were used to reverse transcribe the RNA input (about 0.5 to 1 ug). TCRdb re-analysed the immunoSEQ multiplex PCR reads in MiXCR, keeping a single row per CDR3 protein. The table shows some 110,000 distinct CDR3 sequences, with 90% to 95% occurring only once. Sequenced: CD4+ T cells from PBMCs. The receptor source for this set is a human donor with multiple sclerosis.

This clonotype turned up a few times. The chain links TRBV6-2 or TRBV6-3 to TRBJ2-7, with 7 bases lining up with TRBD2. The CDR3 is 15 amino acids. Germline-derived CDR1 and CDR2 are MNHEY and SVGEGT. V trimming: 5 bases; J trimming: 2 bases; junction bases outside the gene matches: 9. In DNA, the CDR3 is TGTGCCAGCAGTCCAGCGAAGAGCGGGGCCTACGAGCAGTACTTC. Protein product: CASSPAKSGAYEQYF.

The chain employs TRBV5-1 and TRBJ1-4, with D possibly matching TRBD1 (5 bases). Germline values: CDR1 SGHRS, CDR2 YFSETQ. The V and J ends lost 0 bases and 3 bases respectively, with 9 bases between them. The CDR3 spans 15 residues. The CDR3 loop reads CASSLGGSPNEKLFF. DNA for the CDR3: TGCGCCAGCAGCTTGGGGGGCTCCCCTAATGAAAAACTGTTTTTT. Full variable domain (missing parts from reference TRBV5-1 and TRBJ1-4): KAGVTQTPRYLIKTRGQQVTLSCSPISGHRSVSWYQQTPGQGLQFLFEYFSETQRNKGNFPGRFSGRQFSNSRSEMNVSTLELGDSALYLCASSLGGSPNEKLFFGSGTQLSVL.

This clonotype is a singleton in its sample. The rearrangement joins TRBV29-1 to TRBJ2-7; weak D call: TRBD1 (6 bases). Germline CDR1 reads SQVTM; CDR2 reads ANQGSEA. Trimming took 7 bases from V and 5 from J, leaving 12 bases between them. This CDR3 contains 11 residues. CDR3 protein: CSALRGNEQYF. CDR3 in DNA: TGCAGCGCGCTCAGGGGTAACGAGCAGTACTTC.

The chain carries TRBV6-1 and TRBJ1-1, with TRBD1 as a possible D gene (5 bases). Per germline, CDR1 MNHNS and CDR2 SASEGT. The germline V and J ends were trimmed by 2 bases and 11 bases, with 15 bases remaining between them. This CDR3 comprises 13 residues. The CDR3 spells CASSEHGRVSAFF. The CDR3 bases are TGTGCCAGCAGTGAACACGGCAGGGTGAGTGCTTTCTTT.

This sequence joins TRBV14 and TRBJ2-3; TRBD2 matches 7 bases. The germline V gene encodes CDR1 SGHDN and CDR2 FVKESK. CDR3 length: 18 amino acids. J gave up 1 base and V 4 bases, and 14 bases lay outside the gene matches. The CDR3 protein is CASSPWGGSVGGTDTQYF. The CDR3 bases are TGTGCCAGCAGCCCCTGGGGGGGGAGCGTCGGGGGCACAGATACGCAGTATTTT.

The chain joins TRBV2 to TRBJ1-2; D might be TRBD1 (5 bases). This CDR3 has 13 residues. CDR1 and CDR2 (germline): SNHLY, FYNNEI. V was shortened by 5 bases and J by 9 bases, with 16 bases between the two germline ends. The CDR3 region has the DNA TGTGCCAGCAGTCCGGGACTGGTGTCCCGCTACACCTTC. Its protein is CASSPGLVSRYTF.

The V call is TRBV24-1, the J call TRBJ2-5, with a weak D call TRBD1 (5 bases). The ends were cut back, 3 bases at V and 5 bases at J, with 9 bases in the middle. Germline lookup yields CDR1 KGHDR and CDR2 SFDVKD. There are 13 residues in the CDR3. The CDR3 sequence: CATSDPRQETQYF. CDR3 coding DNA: TGTGCCACCAGTGATCCAAGACAGGAGACCCAGTACTTC.

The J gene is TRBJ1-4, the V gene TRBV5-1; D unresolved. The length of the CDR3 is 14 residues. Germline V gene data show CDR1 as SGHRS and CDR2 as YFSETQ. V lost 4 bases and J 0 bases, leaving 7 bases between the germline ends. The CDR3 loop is CASSPEATNEKLFF. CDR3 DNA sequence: TGCGCCAGCAGCCCAGAGGCAACTAATGAAAAACTGTTTTTT.

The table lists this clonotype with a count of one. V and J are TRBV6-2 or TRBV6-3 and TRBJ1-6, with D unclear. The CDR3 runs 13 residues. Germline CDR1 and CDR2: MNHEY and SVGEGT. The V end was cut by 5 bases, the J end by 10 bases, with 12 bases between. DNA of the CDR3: TGTGCCAGCAGTCTCCGGTTGGAATCACCCCTCCACTTT. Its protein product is CASSLRLESPLHF.

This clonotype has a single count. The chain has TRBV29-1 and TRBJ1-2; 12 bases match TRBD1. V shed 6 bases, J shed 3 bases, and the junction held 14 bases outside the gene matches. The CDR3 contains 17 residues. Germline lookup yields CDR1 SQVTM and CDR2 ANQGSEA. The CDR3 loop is CSVGGQGAARDYYGYTF. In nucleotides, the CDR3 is TGCAGCGTGGGGGGACAGGGGGCGGCGAGAGATTACTATGGCTACACCTTC.

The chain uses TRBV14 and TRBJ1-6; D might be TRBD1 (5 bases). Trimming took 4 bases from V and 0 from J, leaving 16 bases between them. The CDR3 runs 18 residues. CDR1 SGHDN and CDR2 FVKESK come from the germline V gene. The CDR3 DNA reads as TGTGCCAGCAGCCGGGGGACCGACTTGGGCTCCTATAATTCACCCCTCCACTTT. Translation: CASSRGTDLGSYNSPLHF.

In nucleotides, the CDR3 is TGCGCCAGCAGCCAAGATGGGGAGAGAGGGGCAGATACGCAGTATTTT. Amino acids: CASSQDGERGADTQYF. The chain is built from TRBV4-3 and TRBJ2-3; D may be TRBD1 or TRBD2 (5 bases each). V was trimmed by 0 bases and J by 4 bases, leaving 14 bases between them. The CDR3 spans 16 residues. Germline-derived CDR1 and CDR2 are LGHNA and YSLEER.

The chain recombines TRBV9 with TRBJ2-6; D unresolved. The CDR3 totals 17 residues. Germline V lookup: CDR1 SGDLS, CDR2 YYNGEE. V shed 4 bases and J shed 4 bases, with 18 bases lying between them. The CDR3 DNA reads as TGTGCCAGCAGCTTCTTCGGGCAGGCAGAGGGGGCCAACGTCCTGACTTTC. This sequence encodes CASSFFGQAEGANVLTF.

The CDR3 DNA reads TGCGCCAGCAGCTCGACCCGGGGACTAGCGGCCCAAGAGACCCAGTACTTC. Its protein product is CASSSTRGLAAQETQYF. The V gene is TRBV5-1, the J gene TRBJ2-5; 11 bases match TRBD2. V was pared by 3 bases and J by 1 base, with 8 bases of the junction left unmatched. CDR1 SGHRS and CDR2 YFSETQ come from the germline V gene. The CDR3 contains 17 residues.

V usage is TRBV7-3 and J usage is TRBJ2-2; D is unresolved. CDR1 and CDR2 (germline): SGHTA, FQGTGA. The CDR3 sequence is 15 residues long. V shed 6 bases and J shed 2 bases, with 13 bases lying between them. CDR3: CASSYSVQNTGELFF. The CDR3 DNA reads TGTGCCAGCAGTTACTCGGTCCAAAACACCGGGGAGCTGTTTTTT.

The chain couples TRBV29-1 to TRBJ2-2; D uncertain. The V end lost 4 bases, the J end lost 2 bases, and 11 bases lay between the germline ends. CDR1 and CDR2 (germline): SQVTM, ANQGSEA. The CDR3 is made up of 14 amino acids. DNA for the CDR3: TGCAGCGTTGTATTAGCAGCAAACACCGGGGAGCTGTTTTTT. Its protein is CSVVLAANTGELFF.

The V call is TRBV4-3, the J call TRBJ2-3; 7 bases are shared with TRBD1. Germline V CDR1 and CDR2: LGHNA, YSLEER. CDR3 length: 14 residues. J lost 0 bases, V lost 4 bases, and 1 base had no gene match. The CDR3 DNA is TGCGCCAGCAGCCCGGACAGGAGCACAGATACGCAGTATTTT. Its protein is CASSPDRSTDTQYF.

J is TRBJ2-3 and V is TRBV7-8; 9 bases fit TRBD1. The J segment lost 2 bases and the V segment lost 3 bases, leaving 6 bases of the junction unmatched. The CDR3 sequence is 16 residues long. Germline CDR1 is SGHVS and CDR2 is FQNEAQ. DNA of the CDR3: TGTGCCAGCAGCTTCTTCCGGGACAGGGTCACAGATACGCAGTATTTT. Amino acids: CASSFFRDRVTDTQYF.

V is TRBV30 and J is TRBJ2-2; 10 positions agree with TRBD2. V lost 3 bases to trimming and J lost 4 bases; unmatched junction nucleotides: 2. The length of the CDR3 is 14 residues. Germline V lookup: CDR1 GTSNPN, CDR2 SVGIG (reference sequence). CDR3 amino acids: CAWRVAGGTGELFF. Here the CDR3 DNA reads TGTGCCTGGAGAGTAGCGGGGGGCACCGGGGAGCTGTTTTTT.

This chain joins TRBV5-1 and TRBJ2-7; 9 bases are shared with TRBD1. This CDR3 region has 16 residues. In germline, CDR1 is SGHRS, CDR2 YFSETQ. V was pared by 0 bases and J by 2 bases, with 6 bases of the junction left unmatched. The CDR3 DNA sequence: TGCGCCAGCAGCTTGGAGGTGACAGGGGGAACCTACGAGCAGTACTTC. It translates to CASSLEVTGGTYEQYF. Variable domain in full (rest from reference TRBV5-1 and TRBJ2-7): KAGVTQTPRYLIKTRGQQVTLSCSPISGHRSVSWYQQTPGQGLQFLFEYFSETQRNKGNFPGRFSGRQFSNSRSEMNVSTLELGDSALYLCASSLEVTGGTYEQYFGPGTRLTVT.

Here the CDR3 DNA reads TGTGCCATCAGTGAGTCGAAGGGGGTAGCCGGCACAGATACGCAGTATTTT. It codes for CAISESKGVAGTDTQYF. This chain joins TRBV10-3 and TRBJ2-3, with TRBD1 as a possible D gene (6 bases). V was cut by 0 bases and J by 1 base, with 14 bases left in between. The germline CDR1 and CDR2 sequences are ENHRY and SYGVKD. The CDR3 spans 17 residues.

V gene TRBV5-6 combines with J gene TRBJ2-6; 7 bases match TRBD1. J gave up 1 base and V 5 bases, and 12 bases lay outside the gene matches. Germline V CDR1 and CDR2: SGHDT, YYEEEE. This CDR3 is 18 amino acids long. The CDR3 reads CASRTTGLDMSGANVLTF. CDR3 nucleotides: TGTGCCAGCAGGACGACAGGGCTTGATATGTCTGGGGCCAACGTCCTGACTTTC.

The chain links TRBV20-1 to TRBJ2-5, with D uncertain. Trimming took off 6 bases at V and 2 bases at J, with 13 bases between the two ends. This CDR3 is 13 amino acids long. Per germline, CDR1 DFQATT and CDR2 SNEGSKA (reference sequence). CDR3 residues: CSANGQIQETQYF. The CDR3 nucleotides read TGCAGTGCCAACGGGCAGATACAAGAGACCCAGTACTTC.

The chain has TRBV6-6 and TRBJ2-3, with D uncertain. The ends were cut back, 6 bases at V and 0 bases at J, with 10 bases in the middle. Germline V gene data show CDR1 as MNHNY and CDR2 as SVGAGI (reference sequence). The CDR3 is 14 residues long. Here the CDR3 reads CASSNQGSTDTQYF. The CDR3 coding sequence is TGTGCCAGCAGCAACCAAGGGAGCACAGATACGCAGTATTTT.

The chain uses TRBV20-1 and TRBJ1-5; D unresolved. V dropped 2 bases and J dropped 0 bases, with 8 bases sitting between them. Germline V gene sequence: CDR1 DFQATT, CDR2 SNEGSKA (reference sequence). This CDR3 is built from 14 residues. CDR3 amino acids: CSARQSYSNQPQHF. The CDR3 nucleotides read TGCAGTGCTAGACAGTCTTATAGCAATCAGCCCCAGCATTTT.